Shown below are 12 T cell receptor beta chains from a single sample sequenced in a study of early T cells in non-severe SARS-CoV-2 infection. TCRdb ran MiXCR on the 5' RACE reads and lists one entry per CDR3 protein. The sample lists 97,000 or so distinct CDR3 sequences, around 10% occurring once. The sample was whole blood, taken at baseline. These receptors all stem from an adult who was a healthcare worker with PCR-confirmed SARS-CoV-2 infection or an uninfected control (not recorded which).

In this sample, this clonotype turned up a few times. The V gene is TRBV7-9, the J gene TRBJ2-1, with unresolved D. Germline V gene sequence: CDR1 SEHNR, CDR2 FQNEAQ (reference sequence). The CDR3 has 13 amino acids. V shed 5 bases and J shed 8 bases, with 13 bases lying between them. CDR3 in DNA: TGTGCCAGCAGCCGCCCAGCTGCGTATGAGCAGTTCTTC. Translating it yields CASSRPAAYEQFF.

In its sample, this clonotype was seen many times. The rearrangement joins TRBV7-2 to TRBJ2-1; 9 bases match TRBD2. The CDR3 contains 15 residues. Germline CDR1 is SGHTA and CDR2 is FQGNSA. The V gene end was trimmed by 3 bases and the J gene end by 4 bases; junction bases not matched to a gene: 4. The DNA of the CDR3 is TGTGCCAGCAGCTTTAGCGGGAGTACGTACAATGAGCAGTTCTTC. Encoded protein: CASSFSGSTYNEQFF.

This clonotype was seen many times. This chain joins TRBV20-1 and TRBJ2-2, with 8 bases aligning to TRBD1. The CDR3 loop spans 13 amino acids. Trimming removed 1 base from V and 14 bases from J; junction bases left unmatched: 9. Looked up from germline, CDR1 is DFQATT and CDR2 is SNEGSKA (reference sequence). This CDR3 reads CSARGGGQGNLFF. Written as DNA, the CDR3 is TGCAGTGCTAGAGGAGGCGGACAGGGCAACCTGTTTTTT.

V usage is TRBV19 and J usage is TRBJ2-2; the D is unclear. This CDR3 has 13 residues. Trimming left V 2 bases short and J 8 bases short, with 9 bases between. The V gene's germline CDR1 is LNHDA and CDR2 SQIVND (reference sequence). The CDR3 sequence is CASSIPLGGELFF. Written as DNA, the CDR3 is TGTGCCAGTAGTATACCGCTGGGGGGGGAGCTGTTTTTT.

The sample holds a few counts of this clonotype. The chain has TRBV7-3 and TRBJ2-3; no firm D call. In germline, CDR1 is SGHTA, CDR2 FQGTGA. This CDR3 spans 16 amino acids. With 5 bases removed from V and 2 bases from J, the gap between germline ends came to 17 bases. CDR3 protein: CASSPGSVANTDTQYF. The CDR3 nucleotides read TGTGCCAGCAGCCCCGGTTCCGTAGCCAACACAGATACGCAGTATTTT.

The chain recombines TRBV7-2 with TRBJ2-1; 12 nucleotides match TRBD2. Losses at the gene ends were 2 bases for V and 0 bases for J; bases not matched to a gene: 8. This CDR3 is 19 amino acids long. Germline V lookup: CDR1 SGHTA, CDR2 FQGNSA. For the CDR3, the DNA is TGTGCCAGCAGCTTACCTAGCGGGGGGGCTTCTGGCTCCTACAATGAGCAGTTCTTC. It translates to CASSLPSGGASGSYNEQFF.

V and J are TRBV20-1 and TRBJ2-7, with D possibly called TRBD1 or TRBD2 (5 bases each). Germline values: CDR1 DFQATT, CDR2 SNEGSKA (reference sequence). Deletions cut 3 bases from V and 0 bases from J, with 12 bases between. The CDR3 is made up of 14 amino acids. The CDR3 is CSARVDGTSYEQYF. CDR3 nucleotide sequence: TGCAGTGCTAGGGTCGACGGGACCTCCTACGAGCAGTACTTC.

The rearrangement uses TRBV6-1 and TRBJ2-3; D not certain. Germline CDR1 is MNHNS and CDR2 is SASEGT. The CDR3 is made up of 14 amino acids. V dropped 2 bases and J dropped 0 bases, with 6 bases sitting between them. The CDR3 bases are TGTGCCAGCAGTGAACAAAGGAGCACAGATACGCAGTATTTT. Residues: CASSEQRSTDTQYF.

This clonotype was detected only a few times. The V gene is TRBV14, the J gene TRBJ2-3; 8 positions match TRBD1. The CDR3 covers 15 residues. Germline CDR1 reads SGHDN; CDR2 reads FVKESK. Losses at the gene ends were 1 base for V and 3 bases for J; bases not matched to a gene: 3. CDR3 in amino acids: CASSQGQGTTDTQYF. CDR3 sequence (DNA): TGTGCCAGCAGCCAAGGACAGGGGACGACAGATACGCAGTATTTT.

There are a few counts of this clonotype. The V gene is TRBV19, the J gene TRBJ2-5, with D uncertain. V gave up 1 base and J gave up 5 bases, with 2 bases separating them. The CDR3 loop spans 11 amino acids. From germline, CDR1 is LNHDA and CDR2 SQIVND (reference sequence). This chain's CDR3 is CASSIAETQYF. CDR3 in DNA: TGTGCCAGTAGTATAGCGGAGACCCAGTACTTC.

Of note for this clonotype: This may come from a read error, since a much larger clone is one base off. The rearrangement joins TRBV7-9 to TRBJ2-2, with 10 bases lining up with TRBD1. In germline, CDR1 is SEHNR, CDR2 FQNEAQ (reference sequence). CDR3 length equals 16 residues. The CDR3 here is CASSRIDRGLTGELSF. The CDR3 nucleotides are TGTGCCAGCAGCCGAATCGACAGGGGGCTAACCGGGGAGCTGTCTTTT.

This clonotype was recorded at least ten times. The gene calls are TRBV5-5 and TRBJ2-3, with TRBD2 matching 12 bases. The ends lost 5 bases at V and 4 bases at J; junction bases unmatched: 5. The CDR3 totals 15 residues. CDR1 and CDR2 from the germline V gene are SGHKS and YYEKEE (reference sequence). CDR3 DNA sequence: TGTGCCAGCAGGCGACTAGCGGGAGCTGCAGATACGCAGTATTTT. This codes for CASRRLAGAADTQYF.